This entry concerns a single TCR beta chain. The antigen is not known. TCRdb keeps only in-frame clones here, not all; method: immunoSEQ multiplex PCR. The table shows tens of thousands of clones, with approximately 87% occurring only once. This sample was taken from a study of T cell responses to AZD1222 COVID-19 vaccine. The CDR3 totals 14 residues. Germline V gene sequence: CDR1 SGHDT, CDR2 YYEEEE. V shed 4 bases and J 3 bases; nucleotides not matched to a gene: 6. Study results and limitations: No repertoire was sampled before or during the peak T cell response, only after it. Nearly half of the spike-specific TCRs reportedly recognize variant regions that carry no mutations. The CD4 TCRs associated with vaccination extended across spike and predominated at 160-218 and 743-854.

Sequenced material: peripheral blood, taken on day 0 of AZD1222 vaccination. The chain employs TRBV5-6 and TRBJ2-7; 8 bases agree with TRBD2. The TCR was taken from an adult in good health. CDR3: CASSREGDLYEQYF. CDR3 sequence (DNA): TGTGCCAGCAGCCGGGAGGGGGATCTCTACGAGCAGTACTTC.